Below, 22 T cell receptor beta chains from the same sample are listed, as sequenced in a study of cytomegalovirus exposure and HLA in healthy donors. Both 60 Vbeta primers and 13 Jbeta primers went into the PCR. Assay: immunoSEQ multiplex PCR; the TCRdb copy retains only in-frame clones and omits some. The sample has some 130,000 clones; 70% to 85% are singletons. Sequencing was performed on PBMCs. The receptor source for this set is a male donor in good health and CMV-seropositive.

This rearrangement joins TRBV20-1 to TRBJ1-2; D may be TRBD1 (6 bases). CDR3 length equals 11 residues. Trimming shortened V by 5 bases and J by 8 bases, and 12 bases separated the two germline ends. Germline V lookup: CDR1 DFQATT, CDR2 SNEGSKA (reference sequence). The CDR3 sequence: CSAGGGRGYTF. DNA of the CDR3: TGCAGTGCTGGGGGGGGCAGGGGCTACACCTTC.

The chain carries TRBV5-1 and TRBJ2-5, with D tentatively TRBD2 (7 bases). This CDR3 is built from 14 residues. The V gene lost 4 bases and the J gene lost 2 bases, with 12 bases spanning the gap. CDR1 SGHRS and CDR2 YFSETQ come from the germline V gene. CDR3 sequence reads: CASSPGGRQETQYF. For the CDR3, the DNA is TGCGCCAGCAGCCCCGGGGGGCGGCAAGAGACCCAGTACTTC.

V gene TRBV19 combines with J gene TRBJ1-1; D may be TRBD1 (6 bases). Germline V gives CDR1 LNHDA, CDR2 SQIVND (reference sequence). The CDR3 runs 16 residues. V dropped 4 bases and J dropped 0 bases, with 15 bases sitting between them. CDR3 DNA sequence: TGTGCCAGTAGTACGCGCAATCAGGGGATGAACACTGAAGCTTTCTTT. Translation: CASSTRNQGMNTEAFF.

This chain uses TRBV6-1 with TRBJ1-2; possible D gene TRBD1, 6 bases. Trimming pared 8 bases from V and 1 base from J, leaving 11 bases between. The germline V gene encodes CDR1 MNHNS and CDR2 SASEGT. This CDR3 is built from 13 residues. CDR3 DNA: TGTGCCAGCCAAGGGACATTTAACTATGGCTACACCTTC. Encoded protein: CASQGTFNYGYTF.

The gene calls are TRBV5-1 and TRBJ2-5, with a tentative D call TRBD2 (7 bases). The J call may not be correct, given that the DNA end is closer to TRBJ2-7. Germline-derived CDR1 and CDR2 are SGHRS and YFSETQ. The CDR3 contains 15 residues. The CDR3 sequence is CASSLSGTNPYEQYF. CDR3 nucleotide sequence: TGCGCCAGCAGCTTGAGCGGGACAAACCCCTACGAGCAGTACTTC.

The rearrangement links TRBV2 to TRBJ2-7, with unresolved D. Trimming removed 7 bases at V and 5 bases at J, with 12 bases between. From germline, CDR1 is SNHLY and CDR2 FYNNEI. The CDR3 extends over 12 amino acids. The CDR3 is CASKIPQDEQYF. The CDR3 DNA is TGTGCCAGCAAGATACCCCAGGACGAGCAGTACTTC.

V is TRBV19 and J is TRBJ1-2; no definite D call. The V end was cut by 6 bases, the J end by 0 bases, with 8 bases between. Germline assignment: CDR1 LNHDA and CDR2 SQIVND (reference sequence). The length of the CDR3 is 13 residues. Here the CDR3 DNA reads TGTGCCAGTAGGAAGGACTCTAACTATGGCTACACCTTC. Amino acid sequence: CASRKDSNYGYTF.

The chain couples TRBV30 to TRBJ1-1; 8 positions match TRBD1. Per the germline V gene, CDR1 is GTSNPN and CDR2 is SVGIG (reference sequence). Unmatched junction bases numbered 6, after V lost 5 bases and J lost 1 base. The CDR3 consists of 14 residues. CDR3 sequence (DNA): TGTGCCTGGGCACAGGGGGTGGGGAACACTGAAGCTTTCTTT. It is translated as CAWAQGVGNTEAFF.

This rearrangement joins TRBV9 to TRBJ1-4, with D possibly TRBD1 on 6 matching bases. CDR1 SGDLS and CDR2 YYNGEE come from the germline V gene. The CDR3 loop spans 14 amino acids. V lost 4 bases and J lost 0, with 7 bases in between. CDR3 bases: TGTGCCAGCAGCTACAGGGCAACTAATGAAAAACTGTTTTTT. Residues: CASSYRATNEKLFF.

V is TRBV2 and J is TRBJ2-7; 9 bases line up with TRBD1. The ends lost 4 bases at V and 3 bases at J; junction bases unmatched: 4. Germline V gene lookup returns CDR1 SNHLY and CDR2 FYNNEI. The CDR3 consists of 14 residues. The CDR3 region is CASSGDRGYYEQYF. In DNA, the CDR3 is TGTGCCAGCAGTGGAGACAGGGGGTACTACGAGCAGTACTTC.

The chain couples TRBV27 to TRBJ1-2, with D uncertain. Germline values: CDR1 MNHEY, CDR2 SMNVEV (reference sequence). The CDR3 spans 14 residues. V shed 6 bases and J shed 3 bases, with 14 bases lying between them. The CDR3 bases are TGTGCCAGCAGCCCCATAAATCGGGACTATGGCTACACCTTC. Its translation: CASSPINRDYGYTF.

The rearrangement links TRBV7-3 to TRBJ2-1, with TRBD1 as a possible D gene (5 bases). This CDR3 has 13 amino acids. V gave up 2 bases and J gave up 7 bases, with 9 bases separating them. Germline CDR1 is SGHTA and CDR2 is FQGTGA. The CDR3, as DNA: TGTGCCAGCAGCTTAGGCAGACAGAATGAGCAGTTCTTC. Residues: CASSLGRQNEQFF.

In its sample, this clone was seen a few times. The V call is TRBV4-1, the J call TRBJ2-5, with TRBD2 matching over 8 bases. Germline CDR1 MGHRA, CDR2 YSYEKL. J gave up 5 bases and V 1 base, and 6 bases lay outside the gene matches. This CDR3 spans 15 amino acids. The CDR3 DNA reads TGCGCCAGCAGCCAAGGAACTAGCGGAGTGGAGACCCAGTACTTC. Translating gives CASSQGTSGVETQYF.

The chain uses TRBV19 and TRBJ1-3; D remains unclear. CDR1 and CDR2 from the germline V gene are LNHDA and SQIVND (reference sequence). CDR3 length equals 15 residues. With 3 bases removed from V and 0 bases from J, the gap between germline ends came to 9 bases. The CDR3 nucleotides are TGTGCCAGTAGTATTTCAGGCCTCTCTGGAAACACCATATATTTT. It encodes CASSISGLSGNTIYF.

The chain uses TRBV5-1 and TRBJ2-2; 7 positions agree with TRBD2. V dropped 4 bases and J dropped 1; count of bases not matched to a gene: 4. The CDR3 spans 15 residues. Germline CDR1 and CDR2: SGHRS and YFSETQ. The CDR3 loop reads CASSNVAGNTGELFF. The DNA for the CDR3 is TGCGCCAGCAGCAACGTAGCGGGGAACACCGGGGAGCTGTTTTTT.

CDR3: CASSFPGLNTGELFF. The CDR3 coding sequence is TGTGCCAGCAGCTTTCCGGGACTAAACACCGGGGAGCTGTTTTTT. The rearrangement uses TRBV11-2 and TRBJ2-2, with TRBD2 matching 7 bases. The CDR3 totals 15 residues. The germline V gene encodes CDR1 SGHAT and CDR2 FQNNGV. Trimming removed 3 bases from V and 2 bases from J; junction bases left unmatched: 3.

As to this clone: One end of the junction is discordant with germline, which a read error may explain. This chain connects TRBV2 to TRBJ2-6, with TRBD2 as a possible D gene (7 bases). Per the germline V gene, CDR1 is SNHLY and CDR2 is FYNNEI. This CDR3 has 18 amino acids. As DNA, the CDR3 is TGTGCCAGCAGCGATCTACGGGGGGCGGTGGGTGGGGCCAACGGCCTGACTTTC. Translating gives CASSDLRGAVGGANGLTF. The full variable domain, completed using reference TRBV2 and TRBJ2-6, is EPEVTQTPSHQVTQMGQEVILRCVPISNHLYFYWYRQILGQKVEFLVSFYNNEISEKSEIFDDQFSVERPDGSNFTLKIRSTKLEDSAMYFCASSDLRGAVGGANGLTFGAGSRLTVL.

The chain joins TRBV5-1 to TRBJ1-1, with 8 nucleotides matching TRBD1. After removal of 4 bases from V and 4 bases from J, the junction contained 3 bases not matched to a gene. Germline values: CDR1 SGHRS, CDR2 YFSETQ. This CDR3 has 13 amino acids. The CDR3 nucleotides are TGCGCCAGCAGCAACGGACAGGGCACTGAAGCTTTCTTT. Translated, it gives CASSNGQGTEAFF.

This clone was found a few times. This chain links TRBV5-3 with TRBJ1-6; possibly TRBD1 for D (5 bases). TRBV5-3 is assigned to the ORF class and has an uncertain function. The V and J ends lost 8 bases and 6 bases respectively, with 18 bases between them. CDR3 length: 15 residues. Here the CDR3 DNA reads TGTGCCAGCAGCCTAAGCAGGGATGGTAATTCACCCCTCCACTTT. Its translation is CASSLSRDGNSPLHF.

The CDR3 loop reads CASSRTSGSSGLDEQFF. The CDR3, as DNA: TGTGCCAGCTCACGGACTAGCGGGAGTTCCGGTTTGGATGAGCAGTTCTTC. V and J are TRBV18 and TRBJ2-1, with TRBD2 identical over 13 bases. Trimming at V came to 4 bases and at J to 8 bases, leaving 11 bases not matched to a gene. Germline CDR1 and CDR2: KGHSH and LQKENI. The CDR3 spans 17 residues.

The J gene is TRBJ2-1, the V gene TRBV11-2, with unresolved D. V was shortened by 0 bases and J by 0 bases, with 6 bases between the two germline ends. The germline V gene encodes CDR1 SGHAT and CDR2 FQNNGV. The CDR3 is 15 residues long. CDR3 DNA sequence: TGTGCCAGCAGCTTAGAGCCTAGCTCCTACAATGAGCAGTTCTTC. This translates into CASSLEPSSYNEQFF.

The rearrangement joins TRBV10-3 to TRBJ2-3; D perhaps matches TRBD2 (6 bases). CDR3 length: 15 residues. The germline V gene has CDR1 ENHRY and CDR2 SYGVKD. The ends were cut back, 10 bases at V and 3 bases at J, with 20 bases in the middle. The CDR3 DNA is TGTGCCACCCAACGTTCGGAGGGCCAAACAGATACGCAGTATTTT. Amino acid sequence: CATQRSEGQTDTQYF.